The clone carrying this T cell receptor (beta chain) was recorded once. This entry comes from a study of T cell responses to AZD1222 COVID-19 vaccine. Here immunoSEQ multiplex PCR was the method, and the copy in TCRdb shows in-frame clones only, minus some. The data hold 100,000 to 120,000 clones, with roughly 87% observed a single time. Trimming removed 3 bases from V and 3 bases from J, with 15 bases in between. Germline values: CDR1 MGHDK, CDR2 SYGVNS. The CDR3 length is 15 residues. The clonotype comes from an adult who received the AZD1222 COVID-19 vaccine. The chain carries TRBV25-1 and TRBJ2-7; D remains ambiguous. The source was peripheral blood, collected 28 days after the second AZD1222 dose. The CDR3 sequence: CASSDQAGAFYEQYF. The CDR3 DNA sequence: TGTGCCAGCAGTGATCAGGCAGGAGCGTTCTACGAGCAGTACTTC.